This T cell receptor beta chain was identified in a study of blood T cell repertoires in COVID-19. For the study at large: The United States, Italy and Spain provided the acute and convalescent COVID-19 samples. Sources were T cells, B-cell-depleted T cells, or PBMCs; the material itself was cDNA or gDNA.

The CDR3 contains 15 residues. The V segment lost 3 bases and the J segment 7 bases; nucleotides outside the gene matches: 9. CDR1 is SEHNR, CDR2 FQNEAQ, per germline (reference sequence). The authors' processing: Estimation of nucleated cell counts was performed using reference gene primer amplification. Using immunoSEQ multiplex PCR, the repertoire was profiled, and TCRdb retains in-frame clones only, with some absent. V and J calls and clone size are given by that table; D and trimming were obtained from the DNA. The sample carries over 600,000 clones, 85% to 90% recorded once. The rearrangement joins TRBV7-9 to TRBJ1-2, with 9 bases aligning to TRBD1. The TCR comes from a woman aged 18-29 years with acute or convalescent COVID-19. Sequencing was carried out using peripheral blood. Here the CDR3 DNA reads TGTGCCAGCAGCTTGAATCAGGACAGGGGCGGTGGCTACACCTTC. Translating gives CASSLNQDRGGGYTF.